This T cell receptor (beta chain) emerged from a study of blood T cell repertoires in COVID-19. Germline CDR1 and CDR2: MNHEY and SVGEGT. The ends lost 6 bases at V and 4 bases at J; junction bases unmatched: 7. This CDR3 contains 14 residues. As processed by the authors: Amplification from reference gene primers served as the basis for estimated nucleated cell counts. Libraries were prepared by immunoSEQ multiplex PCR; TCRdb keeps only in-frame clonotypes and omits some of them. V, J and clone size were drawn from that table, and D and trimming were deduced from the DNA. This sample has around 100,000 clones, with over 80% found just once.

This clonotype was sampled from a human donor with active COVID-19. The donor label of this sample is uncertain. The J gene is TRBJ2-3, the V gene TRBV6-2 or TRBV6-3; 7 bases are shared with TRBD2. Sequencing was done on a sample of peripheral blood. CDR3 region: CASSRLLAADTQYF. The CDR3 DNA sequence: TGTGCCAGCAGCCGCTTGCTAGCGGCAGATACGCAGTATTTT.